This T cell receptor (beta chain) was recorded in a study of blood T cell repertoires in COVID-19. Study overall: COVID-19 samples, acute and convalescent, were from the United States, Italy and Spain.

This CDR3 comprises 14 residues. Germline values: CDR1 SGHAT, CDR2 FQNNGV. V shed 1 base and J shed 6 bases, with 10 bases lying between them. Per the authors' pipeline: Amplification with reference gene primers provided the estimates of nucleated cell counts. Measured with immunoSEQ multiplex PCR; TCRdb has only the in-frame clones, and not every one. That table is the source of V, J and clone size, and D and trimming were worked out from the DNA. The table includes around 250,000 clones, over 80% detected once. Sequencing was performed on peripheral blood. The V and J genes are TRBV11-2 and TRBJ2-1; the D is unclear. The origin of this receptor is a man aged 55 to 70 who had recovered from COVID-19. The CDR3 sequence: CASSLVTRLNEQFF. The DNA of the CDR3 is TGTGCCAGCAGCTTAGTAACCAGGCTCAATGAGCAGTTCTTC.